The next 5 T cell receptor beta chains were all read from a single sample in a study of blood T cell repertoires in COVID-19. Repertoires were generated with immunoSEQ multiplex PCR, while TCRdb's copy carries only in-frame clones and drops some. The sample carries around 400,000 clones, around 87% recorded once. Input material: peripheral blood. The receptors derive from a woman aged 55 to 70 with COVID-19, enrolled during active disease.

The chain joins TRBV29-1 to TRBJ2-1, with D maybe TRBD1 (5 bases). The CDR3 totals 14 residues. Germline lookup yields CDR1 SQVTM and CDR2 ANQGSEA. V gave up 4 bases and J gave up 4 bases, with 14 bases separating them. The CDR3 nucleotides read TGCAGCGTTGTCCGACCCGACAGTTACAATGAGCAGTTCTTC. Its protein product is CSVVRPDSYNEQFF.

This clone showed up just once. CDR3 sequence reads: CASRGRAYTDTQYF. CDR3 nucleotide sequence: TGCGCCAGCAGGGGCAGGGCGTACACAGATACGCAGTATTTT. The chain links TRBV5-1 to TRBJ2-3, with D maybe TRBD1 (5 bases). The ends were cut back, 5 bases at V and 2 bases at J, with 12 bases in the middle. This CDR3 spans 14 amino acids. Per germline, CDR1 SGHRS and CDR2 YFSETQ.

As DNA, the CDR3 is TGTGCCAGTAGACAGAGAAACTATGGCTACACCTTC. This codes for CASRQRNYGYTF. The chain carries TRBV19 and TRBJ1-2; D gene ambiguous. With 6 bases removed from V and 2 bases from J, the gap between germline ends came to 7 bases. The germline CDR1 and CDR2 sequences are LNHDA and SQIVND (reference sequence). This CDR3 spans 12 amino acids. The whole variable domain, filled in from reference TRBV19 and TRBJ1-2, reads DGGITQSPKYLFRKEGQNVTLSCEQNLNHDAMYWYRQDPGQGLRLIYYSQIVNDFQKGDIAEGYSVSREKKESFPLTVTSAQKNPTAFYLCASRQRNYGYTFGSGTRLTVV.

This clone was picked up one time. The V call is TRBV5-1, the J call TRBJ2-6; maybe TRBD1 (6 bases). Germline V CDR1 and CDR2: SGHRS, YFSETQ. This CDR3 has 16 amino acids. With 4 bases removed from V and 4 bases from J, the gap between germline ends came to 15 bases. The CDR3 here is CASSLPGGTGANVLTF. The CDR3 DNA reads TGCGCCAGCAGCCTCCCTGGGGGCACCGGGGCCAACGTCCTGACTTTC.

The CDR3 here is CASSLIVNGRAGANVLTF. In nucleotides, the CDR3 is TGCGCCAGCAGCTTGATCGTAAATGGGAGGGCTGGGGCCAACGTCCTGACTTTC. The gene calls are TRBV5-1 and TRBJ2-6; 7 positions agree with TRBD2. The CDR3 runs to 18 residues. V lost 1 base and J lost 2; bases outside the gene matches: 9. Germline V gene sequence: CDR1 SGHRS, CDR2 YFSETQ.